One sample yielded the 10 T cell receptor beta chains listed below, sequenced in a study of CD8 T cells in Susac syndrome. Random hexamers served to reverse transcribe roughly 0.5 to 1 ug RNA. MiXCR was run by TCRdb on the immunoSEQ multiplex PCR reads, yielding one entry per CDR3 protein. The top ten clones hold roughly 0.087% of a sample with 95,000 to 150,000 distinct CDR3 sequences, 90% to 95% of them seen once. The specimen sequenced was CD4+ T cells from PBMCs. All receptors come from a human donor in good health.

CDR3 protein: CASSPEGADTEAFF. The CDR3 nucleotides read TGCGCCAGCAGCCCCGAGGGGGCGGACACTGAAGCTTTCTTT. The chain employs TRBV5-1 and TRBJ1-1; 7 nucleotides agree with TRBD1. The CDR3 contains 14 residues. Germline CDR1 and CDR2: SGHRS and YFSETQ. V dropped 4 bases and J dropped 3; count of bases not matched to a gene: 6.

This clonotype was found once. The chain combines TRBV25-1 with TRBJ2-1; TRBD2 might be the D (6 bases). Trimming removed 6 bases from V and 6 bases from J, with 9 bases in between. The germline V gene encodes CDR1 MGHDK and CDR2 SYGVNS. This CDR3 comprises 12 residues. CDR3 region: CASRSGVNEQFF. The CDR3 DNA reads TGTGCCAGCAGGTCGGGGGTCAATGAGCAGTTCTTC.

This clonotype was seen once. J is TRBJ1-1 and V is TRBV18; D unclear. V was pared by 0 bases and J by 8 bases, with 13 bases between. Germline-derived CDR1 and CDR2 are KGHSH and LQKENI. The CDR3 extends over 14 amino acids. The CDR3 DNA reads TGTGCCAGCTCACCACCGGGATCGGTCGCCGAAGCTTTCTTT. This sequence encodes CASSPPGSVAEAFF.

The chain employs TRBV5-1 and TRBJ1-1; the D gene is possibly TRBD1 (6 bases). Per germline, CDR1 SGHRS and CDR2 YFSETQ. Trimming stripped 1 base from V and 4 bases from J, with 14 bases between. The CDR3 consists of 15 residues. The CDR3: CASSLNLGAITEAFF. DNA for the CDR3: TGCGCCAGCAGCTTGAATCTGGGGGCGATCACTGAAGCTTTCTTT.

This clonotype was detected only once. The gene calls are TRBV5-6 and TRBJ2-5, with TRBD1 matching 10 bases. With V trimmed by 4 bases and J by 5 bases, 5 bases remained unmatched. This CDR3 spans 14 amino acids. CDR1 and CDR2 (germline): SGHDT, YYEEEE. This CDR3 reads CASSGTGEGETQYF. The CDR3 region has the DNA TGTGCCAGCAGCGGGACAGGGGAAGGGGAGACCCAGTACTTC. Full variable domain (remainder filled in from reference TRBV5-6 and TRBJ2-5): DAGVTQSPTHLIKTRGQQVTLRCSPKSGHDTVSWYQQALGQGPQFIFQYYEEEERQRGNFPDRFSGHQFPNYSSELNVNALLLGDSALYLCASSGTGEGETQYFGPGTRLLVL.

The chain employs TRBV7-8 and TRBJ1-2; D unresolved. Trimming pared 0 bases from V and 5 bases from J, leaving 13 bases between. Germline CDR1 and CDR2: SGHVS and FQNEAQ. The CDR3 has 15 residues. CDR3 in DNA: TGTGCCAGCAGCTTAGCGGAGGTCCTTTCTTATGGCTACACCTTC. Protein: CASSLAEVLSYGYTF.

CDR3 residues: CARYWTNYGYTF. The CDR3, as DNA: TGTGCCAGGTACTGGACTAACTATGGCTACACCTTC. V usage is TRBV2 and J usage is TRBJ1-2, with D unclear. Trimming shortened V by 9 bases and J by 0 bases, and 8 bases separated the two germline ends. Germline V lookup: CDR1 SNHLY, CDR2 FYNNEI. The CDR3 is 12 amino acids.

The chain uses TRBV29-1 and TRBJ1-1; D might be TRBD1 (6 bases). This CDR3 has 13 residues. Trimming left V 7 bases short and J 3 bases short, with 15 bases between. The V gene's germline CDR1 is SQVTM and CDR2 ANQGSEA. CDR3 in amino acids: CSAEQGMDTEAFF. In DNA, the CDR3 is TGCAGCGCAGAACAGGGAATGGACACTGAAGCTTTCTTT.

The genes are TRBV20-1 and TRBJ2-3, with D uncertain. CDR3 size: 12 residues. The V gene lost 6 bases and the J gene lost 4 bases, with 11 bases spanning the gap. Germline V gene data show CDR1 as DFQATT and CDR2 as SNEGSKA (reference sequence). In DNA, the CDR3 is TGCAGTGCGTACCATGAGTCAGATACGCAGTATTTT. As protein: CSAYHESDTQYF.

The genes are TRBV14 and TRBJ1-2; 9 bases agree with TRBD1. The CDR3 sequence is 15 residues long. Germline V gene sequence: CDR1 SGHDN, CDR2 FVKESK. The trim removed 2 bases at V and 5 bases at J, leaving 6 bases unmatched. The CDR3, as DNA: TGTGCCAGCAGCCAATCCGGGACAGGGCCTTATGGCTACACCTTC. It encodes CASSQSGTGPYGYTF.